This record looks at one T cell receptor (beta chain) sequence and its context. What it recognizes is unknown. The data were taken from a study of CXCR3-negative and CXCR3-positive naive CD8 T cells. Whole-study findings and limits: Memory CD8+ T cell repertoires were far less diverse than both naive subsets. CXCR3-positive naive cells had more hydrophobic TRB CDR3s than CXCR3-negative naive cells.

cDNA libraries for TRB were generated by 5' RACE incorporating UMI labels. TCRdb re-called the 5' RACE reads and gives one entry per CDR3 protein, without DNA. Its listing shows roughly 130,000 distinct CDR3 sequences. Naive CD8+ T cells carried a CD45RO-CCR7+CD27+CD95- phenotype. The TCR was taken from a human donor in good health. Some clones in this sample may be carry-over from other donors' samples. The specimen sequenced was naive CXCR3+ CD8+ T cells from blood. Indicated subset: CD45RO-CCR7+CD27+CD95- naive CD8+ T cells expressing CXCR3 (TNR3+).

The CDR3 here is CASSSPWGGDSAQYF. The rearrangement uses TRBV11-3 and TRBJ2-3; the D call from TCRdb, TRBD1, cannot be confirmed without DNA. Germline CDR1 and CDR2: SGHNT and YENEEA. The CDR3 extends over 15 amino acids. Using reference TRBV11-3 and TRBJ2-3 for the parts outside the CDR3, the full variable domain is EAGVVQSPRYKIIEKKQPVAFWCNPISGHNTLYWYLQNLGQGPELLIRYENEEAVDDSQLPKDRFSAERLKGVDSTLKIQPAELGDSAVYLCASSSPWGGDSAQYFGPGTRLTVL.